Reported below is one T cell receptor beta chain. Its antigen remains unknown. Primed by a sample-barcoded 5' primer and a J-beta primer mix, a second PCR proceeded for about 6 to 11 cycles. Each of the samples gave a minimum of 3 million paired-end reads that contained CDR3. From the 5' RACE reads, TCRdb called clonotypes with MiXCR, one entry per CDR3 protein. Of 1.5 million to 2 million distinct CDR3 sequences listed, just under 50% are singletons. This sample stems from a study of blood T cells in healthy people across ages. Study-level results: Age showed a roughly linear inverse relationship with TCR beta diversity per million T cells.

Investigators took around 10 milliliters of peripheral blood from every donor. In each sample, at least 7 million PBMCs were isolated. Germline-derived CDR1 and CDR2 are DFQATT and SNEGSKA (reference sequence). The CDR3 totals 10 residues. Material for sequencing was blood. This TCR came from a woman between 40 and 55 years old in good health. The V call is TRBV20-1, the J call TRBJ2-1; D unclear. The CDR3 DNA follows: TGCAGCGCCCTCTACAATGAGCAGTTCTTC. It specifies CSALYNEQFF.